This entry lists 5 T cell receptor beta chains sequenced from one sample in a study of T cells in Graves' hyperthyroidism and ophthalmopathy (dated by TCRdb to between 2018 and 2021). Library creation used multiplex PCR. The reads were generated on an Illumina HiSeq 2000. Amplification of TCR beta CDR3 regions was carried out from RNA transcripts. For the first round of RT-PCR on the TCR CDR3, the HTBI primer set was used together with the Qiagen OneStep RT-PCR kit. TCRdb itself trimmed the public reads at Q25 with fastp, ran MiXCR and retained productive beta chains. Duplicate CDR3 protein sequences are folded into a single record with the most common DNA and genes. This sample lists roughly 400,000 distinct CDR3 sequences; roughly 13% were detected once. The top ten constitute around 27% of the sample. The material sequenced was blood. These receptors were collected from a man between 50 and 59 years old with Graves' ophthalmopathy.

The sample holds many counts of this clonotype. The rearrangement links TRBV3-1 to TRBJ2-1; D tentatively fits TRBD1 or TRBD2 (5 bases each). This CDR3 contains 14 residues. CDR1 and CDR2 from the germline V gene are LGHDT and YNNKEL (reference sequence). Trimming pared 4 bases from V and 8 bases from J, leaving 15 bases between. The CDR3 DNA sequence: TGTGCCAGCAGCCGTGGGACCTCGGACTATGAGCAGTTCTTC. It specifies CASSRGTSDYEQFF.

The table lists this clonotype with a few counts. The CDR3 DNA follows: TGTGCCAGCAGTTTAAGGGGCGGTTACGAGCAGTACTTC. It codes for CASSLRGGYEQYF. The rearrangement uses TRBV12-3 or TRBV12-4 and TRBJ2-7; D possibly corresponds to TRBD1 (5 bases). V was pared by 2 bases and J by 4 bases, with 9 bases between. The CDR3 totals 13 residues.

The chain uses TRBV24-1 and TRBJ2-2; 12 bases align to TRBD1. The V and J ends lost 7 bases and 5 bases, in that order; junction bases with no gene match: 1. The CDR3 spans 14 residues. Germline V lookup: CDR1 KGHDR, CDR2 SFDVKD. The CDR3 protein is CATRGQGATGELFF. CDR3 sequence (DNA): TGTGCCACCAGGGGACAGGGGGCAACCGGGGAGCTGTTTTTT.

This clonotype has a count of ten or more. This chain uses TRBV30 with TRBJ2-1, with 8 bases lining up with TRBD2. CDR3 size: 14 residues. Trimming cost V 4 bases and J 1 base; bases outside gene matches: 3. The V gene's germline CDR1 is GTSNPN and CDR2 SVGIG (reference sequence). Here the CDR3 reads CAWIQRESYNEQFF. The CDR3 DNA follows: TGTGCCTGGATTCAGCGGGAGTCCTACAATGAGCAGTTCTTC.

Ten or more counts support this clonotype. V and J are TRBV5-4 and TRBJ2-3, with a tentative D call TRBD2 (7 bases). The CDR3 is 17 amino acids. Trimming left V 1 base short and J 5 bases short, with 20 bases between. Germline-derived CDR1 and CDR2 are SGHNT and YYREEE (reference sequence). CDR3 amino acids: CASSLFGTSEGGDTQYF. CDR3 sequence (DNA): TGTGCCAGCAGCTTGTTTGGCACTAGCGAGGGGGGAGATACGCAGTATTTT.